The next 10 T cell receptor beta chains were all read from a single sample in a study of T cells after posttransplantation cyclophosphamide. Here immunoSEQ multiplex PCR was the method, and the copy in TCRdb shows in-frame clones only, minus some. The sample lists about 18,000 clones, 75% to 90% occurring once. The sample consisted of memory CD4+ T cells sorted from blood. The source of these receptors is a man aged 30 to 39 in good health and a related stem cell transplant donor.

V is TRBV9 and J is TRBJ1-1; 9 bases are shared with TRBD1. Germline values: CDR1 SGDLS, CDR2 YYNGEE. The CDR3 contains 16 residues. After removal of 0 bases from V and 5 bases from J, the junction contained 8 bases not matched to a gene. The CDR3 reads CASSVVGTGSGTEAFF. DNA for the CDR3: TGTGCCAGCAGCGTAGTTGGGACAGGGAGTGGAACTGAAGCTTTCTTT.

The table lists this clone with a count of one. The CDR3 is CASSVRDRGDYTF. CDR3 DNA: TGTGCCAGCAGCGTCCGGGACAGGGGGGACTACACCTTC. The chain recombines TRBV9 with TRBJ1-2; TRBD1 aligns across 11 bases. CDR1 is SGDLS and CDR2 is YYNGEE in the germline V gene. The CDR3 extends over 13 amino acids. V was pared by 2 bases and J by 10 bases, with 4 bases of the junction left unmatched.

The sample holds one count of this clone. The V call is TRBV29-1, the J call TRBJ2-5, with D tentatively TRBD2 (5 bases). Germline V gene lookup returns CDR1 SQVTM and CDR2 ANQGSEA. Trimming shortened V by 7 bases and J by 5 bases, and 20 bases separated the two germline ends. There are 14 residues in the CDR3. The CDR3 protein is CSAAPGFQVETQYF. CDR3 nucleotides: TGCAGCGCCGCGCCGGGGTTCCAAGTGGAGACCCAGTACTTC.

This chain joins TRBV5-7 and TRBJ2-5; D might be TRBD1 (6 bases). TRBV5-7 is placed among ORFs of uncertain function. V lost 5 bases to trimming and J lost 1 base, with 9 bases between them. The CDR3 sequence is 13 residues long. The CDR3 region has the DNA TGTGCCAGCAGACCGGACAGCCAAGAGACCCAGTACTTC. Translation gives CASRPDSQETQYF.

The gene calls are TRBV25-1 and TRBJ1-6, with unresolved D. CDR1 and CDR2 (germline): MGHDK, SYGVNS. The CDR3 is 15 amino acids. The V end was cut by 2 bases, the J end by 2 bases, with 7 bases between. CDR3 sequence (DNA): TGTGCCAGCAGTGAAAGCTCGACCTATAATTCACCCCTCCACTTT. Amino acids: CASSESSTYNSPLHF. The full variable domain, with the rest looked up from reference TRBV25-1 and TRBJ1-6, is EADIYQTPRYLVIGTGKKITLECSQTMGHDKMYWYQQDPGMELHLIHYSYGVNSTEKGDLSSESTVSRIRTEHFPLTLESARPSHTSQYLCASSESSTYNSPLHFGNGTRLTVT.

The J gene is TRBJ2-1, the V gene TRBV7-9, with 8 bases that match TRBD1. J gave up 15 bases and V 5 bases, and 12 bases lay outside the gene matches. CDR3 length equals 13 residues. Germline CDR1 and CDR2: SEHNR and FQNEAQ (reference sequence). The CDR3 here is CASSARPGQGVFF. The CDR3 nucleotides read TGTGCCAGCAGCGCCCGCCCAGGACAGGGTGTGTTCTTC.

The V and J genes are TRBV11-2 and TRBJ2-3; TRBD2 agrees at 11 bases. CDR3 size: 19 residues. The junction had 15 bases not matched to a gene; V was cut back by 4 bases and J by 3 bases. Looked up from germline, CDR1 is SGHAT and CDR2 is FQNNGV. The chain's CDR3 is CASSSRGTSGGLKTDTQYF. The DNA for the CDR3 is TGTGCCAGCAGCTCGAGGGGCACTAGCGGGGGATTAAAAACAGATACGCAGTATTTT.

The rearrangement links TRBV7-2 to TRBJ2-5; 7 bases align to TRBD1. Germline loops: CDR1 SGHTA, CDR2 FQGNSA. CDR3 length equals 16 residues. V gave up 5 bases and J gave up 5 bases; unmatched junction bases: 14. The CDR3 DNA follows: TGTGCCAGCAGCCGTGTGGCAGGGGGTCTTCAGGAGACCCAGTACTTC. It yields the protein CASSRVAGGLQETQYF.

The chain has TRBV9 and TRBJ2-1; 8 nucleotides match TRBD1. Germline V gene data show CDR1 as SGDLS and CDR2 as YYNGEE. The CDR3 length is 14 residues. V gave up 6 bases and J gave up 7 bases; unmatched junction bases: 9. CDR3 amino acids: CASTFSGTGNEQFF. The DNA of the CDR3 is TGTGCCAGCACCTTTTCGGGGACAGGTAATGAGCAGTTCTTC. Variable domain in full (rest from reference TRBV9 and TRBJ2-1): DSGVTQTPKHLITATGQRVTLRCSPRSGDLSVYWYQQSLDQGLQFLIQYYNGEERAKGNILERFSAQQFPDLHSELNLSSLELGDSALYFCASTFSGTGNEQFFGPGTRLTVL.

This chain connects TRBV5-4 to TRBJ2-5; D unresolved. The germline gives CDR1 SGHNT, CDR2 YYREEE (reference sequence). The CDR3 is 14 amino acids. The V end was cut by 0 bases, the J end by 3 bases, with 9 bases between. This chain's CDR3 is CASSLEQREETQYF. CDR3 DNA sequence: TGTGCCAGCAGCTTGGAACAGAGAGAAGAGACCCAGTACTTC. Drawing the rest from reference TRBV5-4 and TRBJ2-5, the complete variable domain is ETGVTQSPTHLIKTRGQQVTLRCSSQSGHNTVSWYQQALGQGPQFIFQYYREEENGRGNFPPRFSGLQFPNYSSELNVNALELDDSALYLCASSLEQREETQYFGPGTRLLVL.